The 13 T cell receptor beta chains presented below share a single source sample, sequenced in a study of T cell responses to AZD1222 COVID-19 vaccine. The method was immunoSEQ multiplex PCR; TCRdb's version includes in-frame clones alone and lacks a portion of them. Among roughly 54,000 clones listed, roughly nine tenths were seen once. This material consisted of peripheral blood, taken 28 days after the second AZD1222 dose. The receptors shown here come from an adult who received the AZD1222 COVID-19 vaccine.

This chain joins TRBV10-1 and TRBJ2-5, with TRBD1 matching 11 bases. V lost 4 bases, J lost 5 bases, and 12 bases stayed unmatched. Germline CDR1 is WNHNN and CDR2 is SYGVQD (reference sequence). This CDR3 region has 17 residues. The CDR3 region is CASSGNGDRGFGETQYF. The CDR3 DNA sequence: TGCGCCAGCAGTGGTAATGGGGACAGGGGGTTCGGGGAGACCCAGTACTTC.

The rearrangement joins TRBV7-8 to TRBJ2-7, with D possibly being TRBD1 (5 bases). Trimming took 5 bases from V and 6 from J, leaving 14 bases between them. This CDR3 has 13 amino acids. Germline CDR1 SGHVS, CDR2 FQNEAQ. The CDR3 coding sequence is TGTGCCAGCAGCCTAGGGGTAGAATTCGAGCAGTACTTC. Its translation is CASSLGVEFEQYF.

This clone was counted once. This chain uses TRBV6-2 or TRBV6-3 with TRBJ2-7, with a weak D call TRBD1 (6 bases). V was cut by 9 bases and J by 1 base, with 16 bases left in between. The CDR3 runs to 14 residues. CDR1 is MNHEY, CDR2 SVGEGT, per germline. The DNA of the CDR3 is TGTGCCAGTAGCACCGGGACACCGTCCTACGAGCAGTACTTC. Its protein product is CASSTGTPSYEQYF.

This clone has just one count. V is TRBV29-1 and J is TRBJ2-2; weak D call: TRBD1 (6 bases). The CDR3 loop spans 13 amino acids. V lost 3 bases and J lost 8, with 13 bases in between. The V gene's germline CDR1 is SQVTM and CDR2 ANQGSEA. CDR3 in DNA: TGCAGCGTTGACCGGGACACCACTGGGGAGCTGTTTTTT. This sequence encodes CSVDRDTTGELFF.

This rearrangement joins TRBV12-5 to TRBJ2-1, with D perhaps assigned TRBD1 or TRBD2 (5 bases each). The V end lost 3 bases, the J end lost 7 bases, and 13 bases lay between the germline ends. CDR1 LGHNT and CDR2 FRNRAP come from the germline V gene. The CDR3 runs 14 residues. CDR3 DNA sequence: TGTGCTAGTGGTTTTCGGGAAGGACATAATGAGCAGTTCTTC. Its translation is CASGFREGHNEQFF.

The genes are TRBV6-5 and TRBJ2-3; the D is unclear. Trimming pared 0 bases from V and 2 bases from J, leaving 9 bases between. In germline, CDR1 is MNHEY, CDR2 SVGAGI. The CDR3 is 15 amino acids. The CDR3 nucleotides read TGTGCCAGCAGTTACTCTGAACGATACACAGATACGCAGTATTTT. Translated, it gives CASSYSERYTDTQYF.

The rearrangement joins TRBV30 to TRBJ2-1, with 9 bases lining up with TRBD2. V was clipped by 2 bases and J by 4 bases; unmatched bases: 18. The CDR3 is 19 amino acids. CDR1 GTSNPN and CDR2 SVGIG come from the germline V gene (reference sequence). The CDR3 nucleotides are TGTGCCTGGAGTCTCCTGACTAGCGGACATGAAATACGGTACAATGAGCAGTTCTTC. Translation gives CAWSLLTSGHEIRYNEQFF.

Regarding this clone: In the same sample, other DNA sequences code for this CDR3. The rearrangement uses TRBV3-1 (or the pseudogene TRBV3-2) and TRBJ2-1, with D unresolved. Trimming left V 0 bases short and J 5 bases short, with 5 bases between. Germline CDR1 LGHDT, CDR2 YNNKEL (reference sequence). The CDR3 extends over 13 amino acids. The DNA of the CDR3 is TGTGCCAGCAGCCAAGATTTAGACAATGAGCAGTTCTTC. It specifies CASSQDLDNEQFF.

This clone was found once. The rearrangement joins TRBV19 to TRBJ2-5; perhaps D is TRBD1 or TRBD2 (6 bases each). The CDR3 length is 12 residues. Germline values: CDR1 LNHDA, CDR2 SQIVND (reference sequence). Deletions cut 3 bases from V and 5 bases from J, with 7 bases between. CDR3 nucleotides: TGTGCCAGTAGTATCGGGGGCGAGACCCAGTACTTC. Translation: CASSIGGETQYF.

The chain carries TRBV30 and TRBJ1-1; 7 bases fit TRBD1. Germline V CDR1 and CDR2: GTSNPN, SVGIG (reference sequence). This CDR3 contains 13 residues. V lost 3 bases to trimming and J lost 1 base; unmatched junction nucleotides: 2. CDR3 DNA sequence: TGTGCCTGGAGGGGACAGAGGAACACTGAAGCTTTCTTT. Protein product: CAWRGQRNTEAFF.

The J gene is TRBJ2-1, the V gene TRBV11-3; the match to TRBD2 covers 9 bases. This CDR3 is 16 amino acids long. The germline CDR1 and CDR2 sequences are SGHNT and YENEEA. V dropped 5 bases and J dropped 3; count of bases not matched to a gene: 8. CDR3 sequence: CASSAPTSGHYNEQFF. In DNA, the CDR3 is TGTGCCAGCAGCGCCCCGACTAGCGGCCACTACAATGAGCAGTTCTTC. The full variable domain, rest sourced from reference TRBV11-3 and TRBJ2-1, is EAGVVQSPRYKIIEKKQPVAFWCNPISGHNTLYWYLQNLGQGPELLIRYENEEAVDDSQLPKDRFSAERLKGVDSTLKIQPAELGDSAVYLCASSAPTSGHYNEQFFGPGTRLTVL.

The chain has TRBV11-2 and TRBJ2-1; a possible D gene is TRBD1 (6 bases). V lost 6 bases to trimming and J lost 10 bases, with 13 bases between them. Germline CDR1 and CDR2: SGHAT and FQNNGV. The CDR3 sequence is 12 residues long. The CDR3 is CASSTQGNEQFF. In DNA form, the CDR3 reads TGTGCCAGCAGTACACAGGGTAACGAGCAGTTCTTC. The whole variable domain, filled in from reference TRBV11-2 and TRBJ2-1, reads EAGVAQSPRYKIIEKRQSVAFWCNPISGHATLYWYQQILGQGPKLLIQFQNNGVVDDSQLPKDRFSAERLKGVDSTLKIQPAKLEDSAVYLCASSTQGNEQFFGPGTRLTVL.

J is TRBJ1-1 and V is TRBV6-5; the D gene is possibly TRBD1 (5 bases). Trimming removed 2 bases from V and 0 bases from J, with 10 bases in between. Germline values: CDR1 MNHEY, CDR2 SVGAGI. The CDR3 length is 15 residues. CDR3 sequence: CASSYGADLNTEAFF. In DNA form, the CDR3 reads TGTGCCAGCAGTTACGGGGCAGACTTGAACACTGAAGCTTTCTTT.